This T cell receptor beta chain was sequenced for a study of blood T cell repertoires in COVID-19. Produced via immunoSEQ multiplex PCR; TCRdb's table is partial and in-frame only. The sample records 250,000 to 300,000 clones, around four fifths being singletons. The V end was cut by 4 bases, the J end by 4 bases, with 10 bases between. The CDR3 is 13 amino acids. CDR1 is ENHRY and CDR2 is SYGVKD in the germline V gene. The sequenced sample was peripheral blood. This chain uses TRBV10-3 with TRBJ1-1, with D tentatively TRBD1 (5 bases). The TCR was taken from a man between 60 and 70 years old who had recovered from COVID-19. CDR3: CAISAGEITEAFF. The CDR3, as DNA: TGTGCCATCAGTGCGGGGGAGATCACTGAAGCTTTCTTT.